A selection of T cell receptor beta chains follows, all from one sample in a study of shared clonotypes between healthy human individuals. Clones were sequenced by immunoSEQ multiplex PCR, and TCRdb holds only the in-frame ones, with some missing. The sample lists over 2 million clones; 85% to 95% were seen once. Source material: naive CD4+ T cells from PBMCs. These TCRs come from a man aged 18 to 35 in good health. Some clones in this sample may be carry-over from other donors' samples. The CDR3 runs from the conserved cysteine through the conserved F or W. The D gene is left open where the match is weak. Some rows mark clone size as missing; the rest say once, few, many or name a class of expanded clone.

v_gene	abundance	j_gene	d_gene	CDR3nt	CDR3aa
TRBV9	NA	TRBJ2-3	NA	TGTGCCAGCAGCCCCCGGGGTCTAGATACGCAGTATTTT	CASSPRGLDTQYF
TRBV7-9	once	TRBJ2-1	TRBD2	TGTGCCAGCAGCTTAGGTCGGGGAGGGCGGGACGTGGCCAATGAGCAGTTCTTC	CASSLGRGGRDVANEQFF
TRBV4-1	NA	TRBJ1-3	NA	TGCGCCAGCAGCCAGCGCGAGGGGGACACCATATATTTT	CASSQREGDTIYF
TRBV5-1	NA	TRBJ2-7	TRBD2	TGCGCCAGCAGCTCCTGGACTAGCGGGAGGTCCTCCTACGAGCAGTACTTC	CASSSWTSGRSSYEQYF
TRBV10-3	NA	TRBJ2-1	NA	TGTGCCATCAGTGATCTAACAGGGTGGTCGGTCAATGAGCAGTTCTTC	CAISDLTGWSVNEQFF
TRBV7-9	NA	TRBJ2-3	TRBD2	TGTGCCAGCATCCAAATCCTGGTAGCGGGAGCTGATACGCAGTATTTT	CASIQILVAGADTQYF
TRBV5-1	NA	TRBJ2-7	NA	TGCGCCAGCAAACTGAGGGGGGTAAGCTCCTACGAGCAGTACTTC	CASKLRGVSSYEQYF
TRBV7-9	NA	TRBJ2-5	NA	TGTGCCAGCAGCCCGGGAGCCATGGGGCGGGAGACCCAGTACTTC	CASSPGAMGRETQYF
TRBV20-1	NA	TRBJ2-3	NA	TGCAGTGCTCTCGCCCGGGATACGCAGTATTTT	CSALARDTQYF
TRBV15	once	TRBJ2-3	NA	TGTGCCACCAGCAGTTACGGCACAGATACGCAGTATTTT	CATSSYGTDTQYF
TRBV28	NA	TRBJ2-2	TRBD2	TGTGCCAGCATAGCGGGAGGCTCCTCCGGGGAGCTGTTTTTT	CASIAGGSSGELFF
TRBV5-4	NA	TRBJ2-1	TRBD2	TGTGCCAGCAGCGGAGCCCGGCCAGCGGGAGTGGGGAATGAGCAGTTCTTC	CASSGARPAGVGNEQFF
TRBV7-2	NA	TRBJ2-5	NA	TGTGCCAGCAGCCCCGGGACCACCCGGGAGACCCAGTACTTC	CASSPGTTRETQYF
TRBV25-1	few	TRBJ1-5	NA	TGTGCCAGCAGTGACTATAGCAATCAGCCCCAGCATTTT	CASSDYSNQPQHF
TRBV7-9	once	TRBJ2-7	NA	TGTGCCAGCAGCTCCGACTACGAGCAGTACTTC	CASSSDYEQYF
TRBV6-1	NA	TRBJ1-5	NA	TGTGCCAGCAGTTTAGTTTCAGGGATCGATCAGCCCCAGCATTTT	CASSLVSGIDQPQHF
TRBV6-5	NA	TRBJ1-1	NA	TGTGCCAGCAGTTACCCGGGACGTTCGCAAGCTTTCTTT	CASSYPGRSQAFF
TRBV27	NA	TRBJ2-5	TRBD2	TGTGCCAGCAGACGGGCCGGGGGGGGAGAGACCCAGTACTTC	CASRRAGGGETQYF
TRBV2	NA	TRBJ2-3	TRBD2	TGTGCCAGCGGCAGGGAGGGGACAGATACGCAGTATTTT	CASGREGTDTQYF
TRBV7-8	NA	TRBJ2-7	TRBD1	TGTGCCAGCAGCCCGCGACCGGGACAGGGGGCCCACGAGCAGTACTTC	CASSPRPGQGAHEQYF
TRBV10-3	NA	TRBJ2-1	TRBD2	TGTGCCATCACCGTTGGCGGGAGCTCCTACAATGAGCAGTTCTTC	CAITVGGSSYNEQFF
TRBV7-3	NA	TRBJ2-7	NA	TGTGCCAGCAGCTTAGGCCCCGGCTCATCCTACGAGCAGTACTTC	CASSLGPGSSYEQYF
TRBV27	NA	TRBJ2-6	TRBD1	TGTGCCAGCGGACCAAGGACAGGGGCGGCTGGGGCCAACGTCCTGACTTTC	CASGPRTGAAGANVLTF
TRBV28	NA	TRBJ2-3	NA	TGTGCCACCCAGACTCTCTTAGATACGCAGTATTTT	CATQTLLDTQYF
TRBV2	NA	TRBJ2-2	NA	TGTGCCAGCAAGGCCCGGGACCCGAACACCGGGGAGCTGTTTTTT	CASKARDPNTGELFF
TRBV7-3	NA	TRBJ1-1	TRBD1	TGTGCCAGCAGCGCTACAGGGGGCTGGATCACTGAAGCTTTCTTT	CASSATGGWITEAFF
TRBV7-3	NA	TRBJ2-5	NA	TGTGCCAGCAGCGCTCTAGCGTCCCAAGAGACCCAGTACTTC	CASSALASQETQYF
TRBV18	NA	TRBJ1-4	NA	TGTGCCAGCTCACCCCGGGCCAGATCAAATGAAAAACTGTTTTTT	CASSPRARSNEKLFF
TRBV6-6	once	TRBJ2-2	TRBD2	TGTGCCAGCAATGGACTAGCGACCACCGGGGAGCTGTTTTTT	CASNGLATTGELFF
TRBV19	NA	TRBJ2-5	TRBD2	TGTGCCAGTAGTATAGATGCTGCGCGGGAGGGGGAGACCCAGTACTTC	CASSIDAAREGETQYF
TRBV2	NA	TRBJ1-1	TRBD1	TGTGCCAGCAGTGAAGCTAACCTCGGGACAGGGTTTGGTGAAGCTTTCTTT	CASSEANLGTGFGEAFF
TRBV25-1	NA	TRBJ1-3	TRBD1	TGTGCCAGCAGGACAGGGGTTGGAAACACCATATATTTT	CASRTGVGNTIYF
TRBV7-6	once	TRBJ2-7	TRBD2	TGTGCCAGCAGCTTAGGGCTAGCGGACTACGAGCAGTACTTC	CASSLGLADYEQYF
TRBV29-1	NA	TRBJ2-3	NA	TGCAGCGTTGAAGAGTCTCCTAGCACAGATACGCAGTATTTT	CSVEESPSTDTQYF
TRBV19	NA	TRBJ2-7	TRBD1	TGTGCCAGTAGTTTTGGTCGGACAGGGGTCTACGAGCAGTACTTC	CASSFGRTGVYEQYF
TRBV2	NA	TRBJ1-1	TRBD1	TGTGCCAGCAGGAGACAGGGTCCCCCGGGCGGGGCTTTCTTT	CASRRQGPPGGAFF
TRBV5-5	NA	TRBJ2-2	TRBD2	TGTGCCAGCAGCCTGGGACTAGCCGGCGGGGAGCTGTTTTTT	CASSLGLAGGELFF
TRBV30	once	TRBJ2-7	NA	TGTGCCTGGAGTGTACCCGGCGGGATTAAGCAGTACTTC	CAWSVPGGIKQYF
TRBV6-1	NA	TRBJ2-1	NA	TGTGCCAGCAGTGAAAATGATGCCGAACTCAATGAGCAGTTCTTC	CASSENDAELNEQFF
TRBV5-1	NA	TRBJ2-1	TRBD2	TGCGCCAGCAGCTCTAAGGCGGGGACTAGCGGGAGGAGCCATGAGCAGTTCTTC	CASSSKAGTSGRSHEQFF
TRBV2	NA	TRBJ2-3	NA	TGTGCCAGCAGAAAAGAAGTTTACACAGATACGCAGTATTTT	CASRKEVYTDTQYF
TRBV5-1	NA	TRBJ2-3	TRBD1	TGCGCCAGCAGCTTGGCAGGGACAGGTAGCACAGATACGCAGTATTTT	CASSLAGTGSTDTQYF
TRBV6-5	NA	TRBJ2-7	NA	TGTGCCAACGCCCGCAAAGGATACGAGCAGTACTTC	CANARKGYEQYF
TRBV5-3	NA	TRBJ2-7	TRBD2	TGTGCCAGAAGGCCTAGCGGTCTTCCCTACGAGCAGTACTTC	CARRPSGLPYEQYF
TRBV29-1	few	TRBJ1-3	NA	TGCAGCATCATACCGGGACAAGAGCGAAACACCATATATTTT	CSIIPGQERNTIYF
TRBV2	NA	TRBJ1-4	NA	TGTGCCAGCACCCTCATCCCGGGGGGCGTAGGCGAAAAACTGTTTTTT	CASTLIPGGVGEKLFF
TRBV11-3	NA	TRBJ2-3	TRBD2	TGTGCCAGCAGCTTAGGCCAGCGGGATACCGCAGATACGCAGTATTTT	CASSLGQRDTADTQYF
TRBV7-9	NA	TRBJ2-1	TRBD2	TGTGCCAGTCGGACTAGCGGGAGGGCAAGGTACAATGAGCAGTTCTTC	CASRTSGRARYNEQFF
TRBV28	NA	TRBJ2-7	NA	TGTGCCAGCAGTTTAACAGACACGAACCTCTACGAGCAGTACTTC	CASSLTDTNLYEQYF
TRBV7-6	once	TRBJ2-2	NA	TGTGCCAGCAGCTTAGGAGACCGTGGGGAGCTGTTTTTT	CASSLGDRGELFF
TRBV10-2	NA	TRBJ2-1	TRBD2	TGCGCCAGCTGCCGACTAGCGGGAGTAGGCTCCTACAATGAGCAGTTCTTC	CASCRLAGVGSYNEQFF
TRBV9	few	TRBJ1-2	NA	TGTGCCAGCAGCGTTGAGACCAGGGGAGGTGGCTACACCTTC	CASSVETRGGGYTF
TRBV7-8	NA	TRBJ1-3	TRBD1	TGTGCCAGCAGCACAAGGGACAGCTCCTCTGGAAACACCATATATTTT	CASSTRDSSSGNTIYF